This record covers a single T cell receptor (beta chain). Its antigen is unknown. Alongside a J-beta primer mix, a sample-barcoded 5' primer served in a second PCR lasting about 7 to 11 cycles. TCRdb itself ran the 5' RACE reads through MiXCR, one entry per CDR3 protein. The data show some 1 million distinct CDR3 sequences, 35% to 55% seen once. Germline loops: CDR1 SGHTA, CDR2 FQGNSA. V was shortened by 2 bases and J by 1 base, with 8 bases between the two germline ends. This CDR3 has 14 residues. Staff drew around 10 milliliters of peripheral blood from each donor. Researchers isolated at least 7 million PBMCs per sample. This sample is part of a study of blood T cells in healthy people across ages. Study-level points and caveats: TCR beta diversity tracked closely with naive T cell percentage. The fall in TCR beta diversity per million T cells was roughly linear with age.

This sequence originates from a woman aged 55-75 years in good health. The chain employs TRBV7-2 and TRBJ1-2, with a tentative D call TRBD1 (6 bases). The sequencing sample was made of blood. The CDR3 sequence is CASSLRGGNYGYTF. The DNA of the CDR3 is TGTGCCAGCAGCTTAAGGGGGGGTAACTATGGCTACACCTTC.